This passage covers 22 T cell receptor beta chains from one sample sequenced in a study of T-cell memory formation after mild COVID-19. TCRdb itself ran the 5' RACE reads through MiXCR, one entry per CDR3 protein. The repertoire holds approximately 44,000 distinct CDR3 sequences, with roughly 8% as singletons. The sequenced sample was PBMCs or a T cell subset sorted from them (not recorded which). The receptors come from a young man who had mild COVID-19 (a few samples of this study predate the infection). Cell type and time point are not known.

This clonotype was seen only a few times. V is TRBV7-2 and J is TRBJ1-2; perhaps TRBD1 as D (6 bases). Germline values: CDR1 SGHTA, CDR2 FQGNSA. The CDR3 spans 16 residues. The V and J ends lost 3 bases and 4 bases respectively, with 18 bases between them. The CDR3 protein is CASSFAYGRGGYGYTF. CDR3 DNA sequence: TGTGCCAGCAGCTTTGCCTACGGCAGGGGCGGCTATGGCTACACCTTC.

This clonotype has at least ten counts. The V gene is TRBV12-3 or TRBV12-4, the J gene TRBJ2-1; D unclear. V lost 5 bases to trimming and J lost 1 base, with 9 bases between them. This CDR3 contains 14 residues. The chain's CDR3 is CASSLPGSYNEQFF. As DNA, the CDR3 is TGTGCCAGCAGTCTACCCGGGTCCTACAATGAGCAGTTCTTC.

This clonotype has a handful of counts. The V gene is TRBV7-2, the J gene TRBJ1-2; TRBD1 agrees at 10 bases. Trimming took 3 bases from V and 8 from J; bases not matched to a gene: 12. The CDR3 extends over 16 amino acids. CDR1 is SGHTA, CDR2 FQGNSA, per germline. The DNA of the CDR3 is TGTGCCAGCAGCTTCACTTACCAGGGACAGGGGAACGGCTACACCTTC. Translating it yields CASSFTYQGQGNGYTF. Filled out from reference TRBV7-2 and TRBJ1-2, the complete variable domain reads GAGVSQSPSNKVTEKGKDVELRCDPISGHTALYWYRQSLGQGLEFLIYFQGNSAPDKSGLPSDRFSAERTGGSVSTLTIQRTQQEDSAVYLCASSFTYQGQGNGYTFGSGTRLTVV.

This clonotype was seen many times. The chain employs TRBV9 and TRBJ2-3; no clear D. The CDR3 sequence is 14 residues long. V dropped 6 bases and J dropped 1 base, with 12 bases sitting between them. Germline-derived CDR1 and CDR2 are SGDLS and YYNGEE. This CDR3 is CASNLGFGTDTQYF. In DNA form, the CDR3 reads TGTGCCAGCAACCTAGGATTTGGCACAGATACGCAGTATTTT.

This chain connects TRBV6-5 to TRBJ2-1; possibly TRBD1 or TRBD2 for D (7 bases each). V lost 6 bases to trimming and J lost 3 bases, with 12 bases between them. The germline gives CDR1 MNHEY, CDR2 SVGAGI. This CDR3 region has 14 residues. The CDR3 coding sequence is TGTGCCAGCAGGGGAGGGGGCCGCTACAATGAGCAGTTCTTC. Its translation is CASRGGGRYNEQFF.

This clonotype was seen only a few times. The genes are TRBV12-3 or TRBV12-4 and TRBJ2-5; 10 nucleotides line up with TRBD1. There are 15 residues in the CDR3. J gave up 0 bases and V 4 bases, and 2 bases lay outside the gene matches. CDR3 bases: TGTGCCAGCAGTTATGGGACAGGGGACCAAGAGACCCAGTACTTC. It codes for CASSYGTGDQETQYF.

The chain has TRBV20-1 and TRBJ1-1, with 10 bases that match TRBD1. The length of the CDR3 is 15 residues. V shed 3 bases, J shed 8 bases, and the junction held 12 bases outside the gene matches. CDR1 is DFQATT and CDR2 is SNEGSKA in the germline V gene (reference sequence). The CDR3 nucleotides read TGCAGTGCTAGCTTATCCCGGACAGGGGGGAGAGAAGCTTTCTTT. This sequence encodes CSASLSRTGGREAFF.

The chain has TRBV24-1 and TRBJ2-3; D assignment may be TRBD1 or TRBD2 (5 bases each). CDR3 length equals 17 residues. Trimming stripped 5 bases from V and 1 base from J, with 18 bases between. Germline CDR1 reads KGHDR; CDR2 reads SFDVKD. CDR3 coding DNA: TGTGCCACCAGTGCCCCCCCCGGGGCCGGAGGCACAGATACGCAGTATTTT. As protein: CATSAPPGAGGTDTQYF.

This clonotype was recorded a few times. The chain recombines TRBV20-1 with TRBJ2-1, with 11 bases identical to TRBD2. The CDR3 runs 15 residues. Germline V lookup: CDR1 DFQATT, CDR2 SNEGSKA (reference sequence). V shed 3 bases, J shed 6 bases, and the junction held 7 bases outside the gene matches. CDR3 bases: TGCAGTGCTAGCCGTAGCGGGGGGGCCGGCAATGAGCAGTTCTTC. This sequence encodes CSASRSGGAGNEQFF.

The V call is TRBV11-2, the J call TRBJ2-2; D uncertain. Trimming pared 5 bases from V and 1 base from J, leaving 11 bases between. CDR1 SGHAT and CDR2 FQNNGV come from the germline V gene. This CDR3 comprises 15 residues. CDR3 coding DNA: TGTGCCAGCAGCCCGACTTTGGGGAACACCGGGGAGCTGTTTTTT. Its translation is CASSPTLGNTGELFF. The full variable domain, completed using reference TRBV11-2 and TRBJ2-2, is EAGVAQSPRYKIIEKRQSVAFWCNPISGHATLYWYQQILGQGPKLLIQFQNNGVVDDSQLPKDRFSAERLKGVDSTLKIQPAKLEDSAVYLCASSPTLGNTGELFFGEGSRLTVL.

The chain joins TRBV6-5 to TRBJ1-1; D gene unclear. The germline V gene encodes CDR1 MNHEY and CDR2 SVGAGI. V dropped 6 bases and J dropped 3 bases, with 11 bases sitting between them. The CDR3 runs 13 residues. The CDR3 DNA follows: TGTGCCAGCAGCCAGACTCGAGACACTGAAGCTTTCTTT. Protein product: CASSQTRDTEAFF.

This clonotype was detected only a few times. The chain links TRBV5-1 to TRBJ1-1; D gene ambiguous. Trimming stripped 0 bases from V and 1 base from J, with 7 bases between. CDR3 length: 14 residues. The germline V gene has CDR1 SGHRS and CDR2 YFSETQ. The CDR3 nucleotides read TGCGCCAGCAGCTTGGGGGATACGAACACTGAAGCTTTCTTT. It is translated as CASSLGDTNTEAFF.

The chain recombines TRBV12-3 or TRBV12-4 with TRBJ2-3; 12 positions agree with TRBD2. The CDR3 spans 16 residues. Germline trimming cut 6 bases from V and 2 bases from J; bases unmatched to any gene: 6. The chain's CDR3 is CASSQLAGGYTDTQYF. The DNA for the CDR3 is TGTGCCAGCAGCCAACTAGCGGGGGGCTACACAGATACGCAGTATTTT.

This clonotype turned up a few times. V and J are TRBV12-3 or TRBV12-4 and TRBJ2-7, with 8 bases fitting TRBD1. Trimming at V came to 6 bases and at J to 2 bases, leaving 3 bases not matched to a gene. There are 13 residues in the CDR3. CDR3 in DNA: TGTGCCAGCAGCGTACAGGGGGCCTACGAGCAGTACTTC. Protein product: CASSVQGAYEQYF.

This clonotype was seen ten or more times. V usage is TRBV5-1 and J usage is TRBJ2-3; D perhaps matches TRBD1 (6 bases). The CDR3 spans 17 residues. The V gene's germline CDR1 is SGHRS and CDR2 YFSETQ. Trimming shortened V by 6 bases and J by 2 bases, and 22 bases separated the two germline ends. CDR3: CASTLGISGHSTDTQYF. DNA for the CDR3: TGCGCCAGCACGCTTGGGATATCGGGACACTCCACAGATACGCAGTATTTT.

Ten or more counts support this clonotype. This chain joins TRBV7-3 and TRBJ2-3; 7 bases agree with TRBD2. V gave up 5 bases and J gave up 1 base; unmatched junction bases: 6. CDR1 and CDR2 (germline): SGHTA, FQGTGA. This CDR3 is 15 amino acids long. The CDR3 here is CASSARGLGTDTQYF. CDR3 sequence (DNA): TGTGCCAGCAGCGCGCGGGGGTTGGGCACAGATACGCAGTATTTT.

Turning to this clonotype: This CDR3 fails to terminate in the conserved phenylalanine or tryptophan, so it likely reflects a read error. The chain recombines TRBV29-1 with TRBJ2-5; D uncertain. The end of the DNA fits TRBJ2-1 better, so the J call may be wrong. Germline CDR1 SQVTM, CDR2 ANQGSEA. The CDR3 extends over 11 amino acids. Written as DNA, the CDR3 is TGCAACCACTTCCGCTGTCAAGTCCAGTTCTAC. It specifies CNHFRCQVQFY.

The chain recombines TRBV18 with TRBJ2-1; TRBD1 matches 9 bases. Germline loops: CDR1 KGHSH, CDR2 LQKENI. The CDR3 is made up of 15 amino acids. V lost 2 bases to trimming and J lost 3 bases; unmatched junction nucleotides: 2. In nucleotides, the CDR3 is TGTGCCAGCTCACCATGGACAGGGGTCTACAATGAGCAGTTCTTC. This encodes CASSPWTGVYNEQFF.

This clonotype was seen ten or more times. The chain has TRBV7-9 and TRBJ2-3, with D possibly TRBD2 on 5 matching bases. This CDR3 contains 16 residues. The V end lost 1 base, the J end lost 6 bases, and 17 bases lay between the germline ends. Germline lookup yields CDR1 SEHNR and CDR2 FQNEAQ (reference sequence). Here the CDR3 reads CASSLGRDGWSDTQYF. DNA of the CDR3: TGTGCCAGCAGCTTAGGCCGGGATGGGTGGTCCGATACGCAGTATTTT. The full variable domain, rest sourced from reference TRBV7-9 and TRBJ2-3, is DTGVSQNPRHKITKRGQNVTFRCDPISEHNRLYWYRQTLGQGPEFLTYFQNEAQLEKSRLLSDRFSAERPKGSFSTLEIQRTEQGDSAMYLCASSLGRDGWSDTQYFGPGTRLTVL.

This clonotype was observed many times. V and J are TRBV5-1 and TRBJ2-7; weak D call: TRBD1 (5 bases). This CDR3 spans 11 amino acids. Per the germline V gene, CDR1 is SGHRS and CDR2 is YFSETQ. V lost 7 bases and J lost 4, with 9 bases in between. The CDR3 region is CASRRAYEQYF. CDR3 nucleotide sequence: TGCGCCAGCCGCAGGGCGTACGAGCAGTACTTC.

This chain links TRBV7-8 with TRBJ2-5, with 7 bases aligning to TRBD2. Losses at the gene ends were 3 bases for V and 5 bases for J; bases not matched to a gene: 9. CDR3 length equals 15 residues. Germline lookup yields CDR1 SGHVS and CDR2 FQNEAQ. The CDR3 nucleotides read TGTGCCAGCAGCTTGGAGGCCGGGAGGCGGGAGACCCAGTACTTC. Its protein is CASSLEAGRRETQYF.

This clonotype was picked up many times. The chain uses TRBV7-2 and TRBJ1-2; D ambiguous. CDR3 length: 12 amino acids. With 0 bases removed from V and 5 bases from J, the gap between germline ends came to 4 bases. CDR1 is SGHTA, CDR2 FQGNSA, per germline. In nucleotides, the CDR3 is TGTGCCAGCAGCTTAGCCCGATATGGCTACACCTTC. This sequence encodes CASSLARYGYTF.